The text below deals with one T cell receptor (delta chain). TCRdb re-called the RT-PCR reads with CATT. The table shows roughly 850 delta-chain clones, with more than 15% occurring only once. The data originate from a study of gamma-delta T cells after stem cell transplantation. Germline CDR1 and CDR2: GEAIGNYY and EKD. V dropped 1 base and J dropped 5; count of bases not matched to a gene: 3. This CDR3 has 14 residues. Sequenced: gamma-delta T cells. The receptor's source is a human donor. It is not recorded whose cells these are; they may come from a transplant donor. The rearrangement joins TRDV2 to TRDJ1, with 10 nucleotides matching TRDD3. The CDR3 is CACDTLGDKDKLIF. The CDR3, as DNA: TGTGCCTGTGACACTCTGGGGGATAAGGATAAACTCATCTTT.